The T cell receptor (beta chain) described here comes from a study of shared clonotypes between healthy human individuals. TCRdb keeps only in-frame clones here, not all; method: immunoSEQ multiplex PCR. The sample holds around 2,000,000 clones, under 95% seen once. Findings of the study overall: Clonotype sharing levels among donors were expected to vary with sequencing depth. The four-donor shared clonotypes exceeded non-shared clonotypes in generation probability, with non-shared ones scoring lower.

This clone was picked up one time. The antigen remains unidentified. Positively selected for CCR7, the CD45RO-negative cells used as naive CD8 cells excluded terminally differentiated effector memory CD45RA+ cells. Specimen: naive CD8+ T cells from PBMCs. The sequence was obtained from a young man in good health. Some clones in this sample may be carry-over from other donors' samples.

CDR3 bases: TGTGCCTGGAGTGGGGGAAAACTTAGCAATCAGCCCCAGCATTTT. This sequence encodes CAWSGGKLSNQPQHF. V usage is TRBV30 and J usage is TRBJ1-5, with D hard to call. Trimming shortened V by 1 base and J by 0 bases, and 10 bases separated the two germline ends. Germline V gene lookup returns CDR1 GTSNPN and CDR2 SVGIG (reference sequence). The CDR3 is 15 residues long.